The 11 T cell receptor beta chains below all came from one sample that was sequenced in a study of blood T cell repertoires in COVID-19 (dated by TCRdb to the early 2020s). Library generation was performed with the immunoSEQ multiplex PCR assay. Held by TCRdb, this immuneACCESS table contains in-frame sequences only and omits some clones. Under half of the omission traces to an unresolved V gene where checked; the cause of the rest is unknown. Within this sample are hundreds of thousands of clones, with about 85% of them counted one time only. The ten largest account for 3% of the sample. The source material was peripheral blood. The source is a young man with active or convalescent COVID-19.

V and J are TRBV7-3 and TRBJ2-1; D is ambiguous. Germline V gene sequence: CDR1 SGHTA, CDR2 FQGTGA. The CDR3 length is 13 residues. V lost 1 base to trimming and J lost 4 bases, with 5 bases between them. CDR3 protein: CASSLNRYNEQFF. CDR3 sequence (DNA): TGTGCCAGCAGCTTAAACAGATACAATGAGCAGTTCTTC.

This clone appeared a few times. This chain links TRBV28 with TRBJ1-3; D is perhaps TRBD1 (5 bases). The CDR3 has 15 amino acids. V shed 6 bases and J shed 4 bases, with 16 bases lying between them. Germline V gene lookup returns CDR1 MDHEN and CDR2 SYDVKM. DNA for the CDR3: TGTGCCAGCAGCCTTTTTCCAGGGTCCGGAAACACCATATATTTT. Translation: CASSLFPGSGNTIYF.

The V gene is TRBV30, the J gene TRBJ1-4; no firm D call. CDR3 length: 12 amino acids. The ends were cut back, 0 bases at V and 8 bases at J, with 7 bases in the middle. Per germline, CDR1 GTSNPN and CDR2 SVGIG (reference sequence). This CDR3 is CAWSVQSEKLFF. The CDR3 DNA reads TGTGCCTGGAGTGTACAATCCGAAAAACTGTTTTTT.

J is TRBJ1-1 and V is TRBV6-5; the match to TRBD1 covers 9 bases. Per germline, CDR1 MNHEY and CDR2 SVGAGI. V trimming: 2 bases; J trimming: 1 base; junction bases outside the gene matches: 2. CDR3 length: 15 amino acids. CDR3 nucleotides: TGTGCCAGCAGTTACCGGGGACAGGGGAACACTGAAGCTTTCTTT. This codes for CASSYRGQGNTEAFF.

V usage is TRBV9 and J usage is TRBJ1-2; 9 nucleotides line up with TRBD1. The V segment lost 3 bases and the J segment 0 bases; nucleotides outside the gene matches: 3. This CDR3 contains 15 residues. Germline V gene lookup returns CDR1 SGDLS and CDR2 YYNGEE. The CDR3 DNA reads as TGTGCCAGCAGCGGGGACAGGGCGACTAACTATGGCTACACCTTC. Residues: CASSGDRATNYGYTF.

V gene TRBV5-1 combines with J gene TRBJ2-5; 7 bases agree with TRBD2. The J segment lost 3 bases and the V segment lost 4 bases, leaving 15 bases of the junction unmatched. CDR3 length: 17 amino acids. Per germline, CDR1 SGHRS and CDR2 YFSETQ. CDR3 bases: TGCGCCAGCAGCAGCCCAACCAACGACCTAGCGGAAGAGACCCAGTACTTC. As protein: CASSSPTNDLAEETQYF. Full variable domain (rest looked up from reference TRBV5-1 and TRBJ2-5): KAGVTQTPRYLIKTRGQQVTLSCSPISGHRSVSWYQQTPGQGLQFLFEYFSETQRNKGNFPGRFSGRQFSNSRSEMNVSTLELGDSALYLCASSSPTNDLAEETQYFGPGTRLLVL.

This rearrangement joins TRBV5-6 to TRBJ2-7, with D possibly being TRBD1 (5 bases). Per germline, CDR1 SGHDT and CDR2 YYEEEE. CDR3 size: 14 residues. The ends were cut back, 2 bases at V and 5 bases at J, with 14 bases in the middle. The CDR3 loop reads CASSFPPRAHEQYF. CDR3 in DNA: TGTGCCAGCAGCTTCCCACCCAGGGCCCACGAGCAGTACTTC.

This clone was seen just once. The rearrangement uses TRBV28 and TRBJ2-7, with 9 bases matching TRBD1. Trimming at V came to 11 bases and at J to 6 bases, leaving 8 bases not matched to a gene. CDR1 and CDR2 from the germline V gene are MDHEN and SYDVKM. This CDR3 comprises 12 residues. The CDR3 coding sequence is TGTGCCGGAAGGACAGGGGAGTCCGAGCAGTACTTC. This gives the protein CAGRTGESEQYF.

The chain couples TRBV19 to TRBJ2-7, with 7 positions matching TRBD1. The CDR3 spans 13 residues. Trimming at V came to 4 bases and at J to 3 bases, leaving 3 bases not matched to a gene. CDR1 and CDR2 (germline): LNHDA, SQIVND (reference sequence). CDR3 nucleotide sequence: TGTGCCAGTAGTACGGACAGGCTCTACGAGCAGTACTTC. It specifies CASSTDRLYEQYF.

This chain joins TRBV5-4 and TRBJ1-2; 7 bases line up with TRBD1. CDR1 and CDR2 from the germline V gene are SGHNT and YYREEE (reference sequence). V was clipped by 4 bases and J by 3 bases; unmatched bases: 9. The CDR3 extends over 15 amino acids. CDR3 nucleotides: TGTGCCAGCAGCATCTCGACAGGGCGTTACTATGGCTACACCTTC. Amino acid sequence: CASSISTGRYYGYTF.

The chain couples TRBV7-2 to TRBJ2-4; possible D gene TRBD2, 5 bases. This CDR3 has 13 residues. Germline lookup yields CDR1 SGHTA and CDR2 FQGNSA. V lost 3 bases and J lost 8, with 11 bases in between. The CDR3 sequence is CASSLAPEDIQYF. CDR3 in DNA: TGTGCCAGCAGCTTGGCCCCGGAGGACATTCAGTACTTC.